Listed below are T cell receptor beta chains from one sample, sequenced in a study of cytomegalovirus exposure and HLA in healthy donors. The data were produced by immunoSEQ multiplex PCR, yet TCRdb's version contains in-frame clones alone and is incomplete. Of about 190,000 clones listed, roughly 82% were seen once; the top ten hold over 1.1%. The sample consisted of PBMCs. Source of these receptors: a woman aged 18-35 years in good health and CMV-seronegative. CDR3s include the opening cysteine and the closing phenylalanine or tryptophan. The order of the fields is D gene, clone size, J gene, V gene, CDR3 DNA, CDR3 protein. The D gene is left open where the match is weak. The listing skips clone size in some rows; elsewhere it reads once, few, many or a size class.

>TRBD1|once|TRBJ2-3|TRBV11-2
TGTGCCAGCAGCTCATGGACAGGGACAGATACGCAGTATTTT
CASSSWTGTDTQYF
>NA|NA|TRBJ2-7|TRBV15
TGTGCCACCAGCAGAGAGCGGCTGACAGGGAGGACCTACGAGCAGTACTTC
CATSRERLTGRTYEQYF
>NA|NA|TRBJ2-5|TRBV5-6
TGTGCCAGCAGCTTAAAGACGGGGGTAGGAGAGACCCAGTACTTC
CASSLKTGVGETQYF
>TRBD1|NA|TRBJ2-5|TRBV6-1
TGTGCCAGCAGTGACGCCGGGACAGGGTTATTCGCCCATCAAGAGACCCAGTACTTC
CASSDAGTGLFAHQETQYF
>TRBD1|few|TRBJ2-1|TRBV27
TGTGCCAGCAGTTCGGGACAGGGGGGTCGGTTCTTC
CASSSGQGGRFF
>TRBD1|NA|TRBJ1-4|TRBV4-1
TGCGCCAGCAGAGCCGTTGGCAGGGGGCCCCCCCCAACTAATGAAAAACTGTTTTTT
CASRAVGRGPPPTNEKLFF
>TRBD2|NA|TRBJ2-1|TRBV5-5
TGTGCCAGCAGCTTGGGCCTAGCGGGATACGACAATGAGCAGTTCTTC
CASSLGLAGYDNEQFF
>NA|NA|TRBJ1-1|TRBV7-9
TGTGCCAGCAGAAAACCCAGAACGGGAAACACTGAAGCTTTCTTT
CASRKPRTGNTEAFF
>NA|NA|TRBJ2-7|TRBV19
TGTGCCAGTAGTACAGGGGTTCTTTCCTACGAGCAGTACTTC
CASSTGVLSYEQYF
>NA|NA|TRBJ2-7|TRBV9
TGTGCCAGCAGCCCCTTCTCCCACGCGTACGAGCAGTACTTC
CASSPFSHAYEQYF
>NA|NA|TRBJ1-1|TRBV12-5
TGTGCTAGTGGTTTGGTAAGGGGTATTGAAGCTTTCTTT
CASGLVRGIEAFF
>NA|NA|TRBJ2-1|TRBV29-1
TGCAGCGTTGAAAGGGGGGCAGGGGGGAATGAGCAGTTCTTC
CSVERGAGGNEQFF